This T cell receptor (beta chain) was obtained from a study of CD8+ T cells in alopecia areata. Trimming took 0 bases from V and 4 from J, leaving 9 bases between them. The germline V gene encodes CDR1 LNHNV and CDR2 YYDKDF (reference sequence). The CDR3 contains 14 residues. Isolated RNA was reverse transcribed into cDNA used as the sequencing template. TCRdb keeps only in-frame clones here, not all; method: immunoSEQ multiplex PCR. The profile shows 140,000 to 150,000 clones, roughly 46% of them singletons. The sequence was collected from a human donor with alopecia areata. The sequencing used CD4+ T cells sorted from blood, collected at week 0. The genes are TRBV15 and TRBJ1-2, with no clear D. CDR3 bases: TGTGCCACCAGCAGAGACAAAGGCCTCTATGGCTACACCTTC. It yields the protein CATSRDKGLYGYTF.